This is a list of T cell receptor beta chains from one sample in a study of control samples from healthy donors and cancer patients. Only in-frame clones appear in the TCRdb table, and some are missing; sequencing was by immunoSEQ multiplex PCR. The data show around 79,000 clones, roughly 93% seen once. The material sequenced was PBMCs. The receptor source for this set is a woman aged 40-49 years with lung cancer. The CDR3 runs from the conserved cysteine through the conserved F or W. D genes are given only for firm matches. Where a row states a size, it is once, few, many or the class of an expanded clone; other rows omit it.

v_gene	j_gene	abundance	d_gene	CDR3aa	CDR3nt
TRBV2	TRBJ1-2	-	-	CASSALGAGGYTF	TGTGCCAGCAGTGCCCTGGGGGCGGGCGGCTACACCTTC
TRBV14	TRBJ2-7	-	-	CASSRDTSYEQYF	TGTGCCAGCAGCCGGGACACCTCCTACGAGCAGTACTTC
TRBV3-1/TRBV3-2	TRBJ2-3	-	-	CASREGFTDTQYF	TGTGCCAGCAGGGAAGGGTTCACAGATACGCAGTATTTT
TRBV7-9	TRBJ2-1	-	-	CASSLVDNEQFF	TGTGCCAGCAGCTTAGTGGACAATGAGCAGTTCTTC
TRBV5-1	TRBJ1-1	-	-	CASSFESRNTEAFF	TGCGCCAGCAGCTTCGAGTCTCGGAACACTGAAGCTTTCTTT
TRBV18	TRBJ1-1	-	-	CASSPQTKNTEAFF	TGTGCCAGCTCACCTCAGACGAAGAACACTGAAGCTTTCTTT
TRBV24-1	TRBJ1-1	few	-	CATRILWHRTEAFF	TGTGCCACCAGGATCCTCTGGCACAGGACTGAAGCTTTCTTT
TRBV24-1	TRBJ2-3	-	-	CATSDWFTDTQYF	TGTGCCACCAGTGACTGGTTCACAGATACGCAGTATTTT
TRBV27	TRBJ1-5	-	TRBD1	CASSPGTGKAASNQPQHF	TGTGCCAGCAGCCCGGGGACAGGTAAGGCCGCGAGCAATCAGCCCCAGCATTTT
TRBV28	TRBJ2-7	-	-	CASSSSGIYEQYF	TGTGCCAGCAGTTCGTCCGGAATCTACGAGCAGTACTTC
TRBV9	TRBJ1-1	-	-	CASSPAEHKEAFF	TGTGCCAGCAGCCCCGCCGAACATAAGGAAGCTTTCTTT